This TCR beta chain was recorded in a study of tissue T cells after allogeneic stem cell transplantation. Study-level background: Several unmodified and three CD34-selected T-cell-depleted grafts went to graft-versus-host disease patients. Samples with visible lymphocytes on H&E were prioritized for sequencing. Study conclusions and caveats: Few T cell clones were shared across patients, but motif clusters showed tissue-specific shared signatures.

The V end lost 1 base, the J end lost 4 bases, and 11 bases lay between the germline ends. In germline, CDR1 is MGHRA, CDR2 YSYEKL. CDR3 size: 15 residues. Using immunoSEQ multiplex PCR, the repertoire was profiled, and TCRdb retains in-frame clones only, with some absent. The data hold a few thousand clones, with around 78% observed a single time. Comments on this clone: Its antigen is undetermined.

Steroid-refractory graft-versus-host disease after allogeneic hematopoietic cell transplant qualified adults for prospective research-autopsy enrollment. This sequence originates from a male patient at least 60 years old with steroid-refractory graft-versus-host disease after an allogeneic stem cell transplant. Some T cells may be graft donor cells. The sequenced sample was esophageal tissue, obtained at autopsy. This chain connects TRBV4-1 to TRBJ2-1; D remains ambiguous. CDR3: CASSQARSLYNEQFF. Written as DNA, the CDR3 is TGCGCCAGCAGCCAAGCCCGGTCCCTTTACAATGAGCAGTTCTTC.